A single sample gave rise to the 10 T cell receptor beta chains below, sequenced in a study of naive and memory T cell subsets. Sample treatment: skin biopsy from PPD injection site in Mantoux-positive individual. TCR cDNA received a 3' ligated oligonucleotide that carried a UMI. The SP2 primer and nested alpha and beta constant region primers amplified ligated cDNA in four rounds. TCRdb itself ran the UMI-ligation and nested PCR reads through MiXCR, one entry per CDR3 protein. The sample lists 35,000 to 40,000 distinct CDR3 sequences; roughly 11% were seen once. Source: skin, taken from a tuberculin skin test site. Receptors were obtained from an adult in good health.

In this sample, this clonotype turned up a few times. The rearrangement uses TRBV20-1 and TRBJ2-7, with D possibly TRBD1 on 5 matching bases. V dropped 2 bases and J dropped 6 bases, with 20 bases sitting between them. Germline V gives CDR1 DFQATT, CDR2 SNEGSKA (reference sequence). The CDR3 spans 15 residues. CDR3 sequence (DNA): TGCAGTGCTAGATCATTCAACTCCATCCAGGGCGAGCAGTACTTC. It yields the protein CSARSFNSIQGEQYF.

At least ten counts were recorded for this clonotype. This chain uses TRBV12-3 or TRBV12-4 with TRBJ2-1; D unclear. CDR3 length: 12 residues. V shed 2 bases and J shed 7 bases, with 6 bases lying between them. In nucleotides, the CDR3 is TGTGCCAGCAGTTTATTCGGGAATGAGCAGTTCTTC. This sequence encodes CASSLFGNEQFF.

This clonotype has ten or more counts. This chain links TRBV18 with TRBJ1-1, with TRBD1 matching over 9 bases. The length of the CDR3 is 14 residues. V was pared by 5 bases and J by 4 bases, with 5 bases of the junction left unmatched. Germline CDR1 KGHSH, CDR2 LQKENI. CDR3 in amino acids: CASSSQGAGTEAFF. As DNA, the CDR3 is TGTGCCAGCTCATCACAGGGGGCGGGCACTGAAGCTTTCTTT.

This clonotype was detected a few times. J is TRBJ2-1 and V is TRBV7-2; 7 bases map to TRBD1. This CDR3 comprises 14 residues. V dropped 2 bases and J dropped 8; count of bases not matched to a gene: 6. The germline V gene has CDR1 SGHTA and CDR2 FQGNSA. The CDR3 protein is CASSLSIGGDEQFF. CDR3 coding DNA: TGTGCCAGCAGCTTATCCATAGGGGGCGATGAGCAGTTCTTC.

This clonotype has ten or more counts. The chain combines TRBV7-6 with TRBJ2-1; 8 nucleotides match TRBD2. CDR1 and CDR2 from the germline V gene are SGHVS and FNYEAQ. The CDR3 covers 17 residues. The ends lost 1 base at V and 3 bases at J; junction bases unmatched: 8. CDR3 sequence reads: CASSLETGGPFYNEQFF. The CDR3 bases are TGTGCCAGCAGCTTAGAAACGGGAGGGCCTTTCTACAATGAGCAGTTCTTC.

In DNA form, the CDR3 reads TGTGCCAGCAGCGGAACTCCAGGTATCACTGAAGCTTTCTTT. Translating it yields CASSGTPGITEAFF. The gene calls are TRBV6-6 and TRBJ1-1; D unresolved. CDR1 is MNHNY and CDR2 is SVGAGI in the germline V gene (reference sequence). The CDR3 is 14 amino acids. V lost 6 bases to trimming and J lost 4 bases, with 15 bases between them.

The V gene is TRBV6-5, the J gene TRBJ2-3; the D gene is possibly TRBD2 (6 bases). The V end lost 0 bases, the J end lost 5 bases, and 21 bases lay between the germline ends. CDR3 length: 18 amino acids. The V gene's germline CDR1 is MNHEY and CDR2 SVGAGI. The CDR3 sequence is CASSYSRDFTLAGDTQYF. The CDR3 DNA sequence: TGTGCCAGCAGTTACTCGCGGGACTTCACCCTCGCCGGAGATACGCAGTATTTT.

In its sample, this clonotype was seen many times. The rearrangement links TRBV7-2 to TRBJ2-3; the D gene could be TRBD1 or TRBD2 (5 bases each). Trimming shortened V by 5 bases and J by 6 bases, and 12 bases separated the two germline ends. In germline, CDR1 is SGHTA, CDR2 FQGNSA. The CDR3 loop spans 13 amino acids. The DNA of the CDR3 is TGTGCCAGCAGCGCAAGGGACCGCGATACGCAGTATTTT. Encoded protein: CASSARDRDTQYF.

The rearrangement links TRBV5-1 to TRBJ1-2, with D unresolved. CDR1 and CDR2 from the germline V gene are SGHRS and YFSETQ. The CDR3 consists of 13 residues. Trimming removed 0 bases from V and 4 bases from J, with 7 bases in between. For the CDR3, the DNA is TGCGCCAGCAGCTTGGCCAGGATCTATGGCTACACCTTC. Protein product: CASSLARIYGYTF. Looking up the rest from reference TRBV5-1 and TRBJ1-2 gives the full variable domain: KAGVTQTPRYLIKTRGQQVTLSCSPISGHRSVSWYQQTPGQGLQFLFEYFSETQRNKGNFPGRFSGRQFSNSRSEMNVSTLELGDSALYLCASSLARIYGYTFGSGTRLTVV.

This clonotype is labeled as medium-sized. The rearrangement links TRBV4-1 to TRBJ2-7; 9 nucleotides line up with TRBD2. The germline V gene has CDR1 MGHRA and CDR2 YSYEKL. The trim removed 1 base at V and 3 bases at J, leaving 4 bases unmatched. CDR3 length: 15 residues. The CDR3 spells CASSQGASGNYEQYF. As DNA, the CDR3 is TGCGCCAGCAGCCAAGGTGCTAGCGGGAACTACGAGCAGTACTTC.